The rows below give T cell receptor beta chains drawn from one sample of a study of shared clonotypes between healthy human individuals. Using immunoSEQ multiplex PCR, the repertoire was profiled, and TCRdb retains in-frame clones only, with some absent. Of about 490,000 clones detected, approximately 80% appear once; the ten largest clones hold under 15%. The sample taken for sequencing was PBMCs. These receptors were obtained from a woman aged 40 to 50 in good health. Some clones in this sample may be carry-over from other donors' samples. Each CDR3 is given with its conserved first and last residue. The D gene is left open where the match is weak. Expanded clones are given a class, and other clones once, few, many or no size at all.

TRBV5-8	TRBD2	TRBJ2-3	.	CASSLSRGRYTDTQYF	TGTGCCAGCAGCTTGTCGCGCGGGAGGTACACAGATACGCAGTATTTT
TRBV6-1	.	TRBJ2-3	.	CASSEALVGGTDTQYF	TGTGCCAGCAGTGAAGCCTTGGTGGGGGGCACAGATACGCAGTATTTT
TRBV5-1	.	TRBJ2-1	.	CASAIAGVAYNEQFF	TGCGCCAGCGCAATAGCAGGGGTTGCCTACAATGAGCAGTTCTTC
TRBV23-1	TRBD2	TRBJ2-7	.	CASRAGGPYEQYF	TGCGCCAGCAGAGCGGGAGGACCCTACGAGCAGTACTTC
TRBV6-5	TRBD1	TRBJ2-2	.	CASRDTGVKTGELFF	TGTGCCAGCAGGGACACAGGGGTAAAGACCGGGGAGCTGTTTTTT
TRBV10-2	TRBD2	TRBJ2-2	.	CASSPLAVTGELFF	TGCGCCAGCAGTCCACTAGCGGTGACCGGGGAGCTGTTTTTT
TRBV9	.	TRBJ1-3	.	CASRRGNTIYF	TGTGCCAGCAGGAGGGGGAACACCATATATTTT
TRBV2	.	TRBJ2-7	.	CASSESPTYEQYF	TGTGCCAGCAGTGAAAGTCCTACTTACGAGCAGTACTTC
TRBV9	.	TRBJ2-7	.	CASKEQVLYEQYF	TGTGCCAGTAAAGAACAGGTCCTCTACGAGCAGTACTTC
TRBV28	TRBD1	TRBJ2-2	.	CASSPDREDTGELFF	TGTGCCAGCAGTCCGGACAGGGAGGACACCGGGGAGCTGTTTTTT
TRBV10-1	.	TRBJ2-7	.	CASRETSESYEQYF	TGCGCCAGCAGAGAGACTTCGGAATCCTACGAGCAGTACTTC
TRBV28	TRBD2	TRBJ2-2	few	CASTTHVGLAYGELFF	TGTGCCAGCACCACGCACGTGGGACTAGCGTACGGGGAGCTGTTTTTT
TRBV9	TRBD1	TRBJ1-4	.	CASSVSGTDNEKLFF	TGTGCCAGCAGCGTGAGCGGGACAGATAATGAAAAACTGTTTTTT
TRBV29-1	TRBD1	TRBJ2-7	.	CSVQIQGIGEQYF	TGCAGCGTTCAAATACAGGGGATCGGCGAGCAGTACTTC
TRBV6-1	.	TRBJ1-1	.	CASSQRALENTEAFF	TGTGCCAGCAGTCAGCGGGCTTTAGAGAACACTGAAGCTTTCTTT
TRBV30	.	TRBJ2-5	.	CAWRTSGSETQYF	TGTGCCTGGAGGACGTCAGGGTCCGAGACCCAGTACTTC